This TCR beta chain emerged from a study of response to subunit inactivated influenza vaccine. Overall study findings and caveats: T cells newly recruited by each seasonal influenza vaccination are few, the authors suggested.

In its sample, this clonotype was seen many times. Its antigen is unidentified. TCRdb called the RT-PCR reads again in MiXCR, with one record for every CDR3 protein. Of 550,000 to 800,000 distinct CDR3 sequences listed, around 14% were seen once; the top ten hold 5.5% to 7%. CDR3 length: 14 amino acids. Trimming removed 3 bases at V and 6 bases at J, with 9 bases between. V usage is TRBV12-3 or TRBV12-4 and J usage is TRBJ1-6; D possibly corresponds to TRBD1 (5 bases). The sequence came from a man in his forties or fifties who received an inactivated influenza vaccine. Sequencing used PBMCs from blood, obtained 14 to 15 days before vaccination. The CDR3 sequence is CASSLQGPNSPLHF. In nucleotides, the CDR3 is TGTGCCAGCAGTTTGCAGGGCCCTAATTCACCCCTCCACTTT.